This T cell receptor beta chain was profiled in a study of blood T cell repertoires in COVID-19. Looking at the study overall: T cells, B-cell-depleted T cells, or PBMCs supplied cDNA or gDNA.

Seattle's cohort entered during active infection and was followed longitudinally. CDR1 and CDR2 from the germline V gene are KGHSH and LQKENI. The CDR3 consists of 14 residues. V was trimmed by 6 bases and J by 7 bases, leaving 16 bases between them. Libraries were prepared by immunoSEQ multiplex PCR; TCRdb keeps only in-frame clonotypes and omits some of them. The sample yields around 210,000 clones, roughly 80% seen once. The receptor was derived from a woman aged 80 or over with COVID-19, enrolled during active disease. The chain carries TRBV18 and TRBJ1-5; D possibly corresponds to TRBD1 (5 bases). The source material was peripheral blood. The CDR3 coding sequence is TGTGCCAGCTCCCCGGGCGGGGGGTGGCAGCCCCAGCATTTT. Its translation is CASSPGGGWQPQHF. Using reference TRBV18 and TRBJ1-5 for the parts outside the CDR3, the full variable domain is NAGVMQNPRHLVRRRGQEARLRCSPMKGHSHVYWYRQLPEEGLKFMVYLQKENIIDESGMPKERFSAEFPKEGPSILRIQQVVRGDSAAYFCASSPGGGWQPQHFGDGTRLSIL.